The T cell receptor beta chain described here comes from a study of beta chain features in type 1 diabetes. As for the study in general: Healthy donors and patients had similar age, gender and cell yields.

Reverse transcription of all isolated RNA meant that expressed TCRB transcripts were sequenced. Data came from immunoSEQ multiplex PCR; TCRdb stores just in-frame clones and leaves some out. The sample lists around 100,000 clones; 25% to 30% were seen once. Study results and limitations: Patients with Type 1 diabetes showed moderately but significantly shorter TCRB CDR3s in all four CD4+ subsets.

The CDR3 has 17 residues. V shed 2 bases and J 0 bases; nucleotides not matched to a gene: 5. Germline V gene sequence: CDR1 SGHTA, CDR2 FQGNSA. Comment on this clone: Its matching antigen is unknown.

The material sequenced was central memory CD4+ T cells from blood. The chain has TRBV7-2 and TRBJ2-3; 10 nucleotides line up with TRBD2. The TCR sequence derives from a woman between 18 and 29 years old with type 1 diabetes. CDR3 bases: TGTGCCAGCAGCTTAACTCGGACTAGCGGAAGCACAGATACGCAGTATTTT. It specifies CASSLTRTSGSTDTQYF.